Shown below are 24 T cell receptor beta chains from a single sample sequenced in a study of T cell responses to AZD1222 COVID-19 vaccine. Sequenced by immunoSEQ multiplex PCR; TCRdb stores in-frame clones only, minus some. The sample lists about 83,000 clones, more than 75% occurring once. Sequenced material: peripheral blood, taken on day 0 of AZD1222 vaccination. The receptor set was obtained from an adult in good health.

This chain links TRBV29-1 with TRBJ2-7; 7 bases align to TRBD2. This CDR3 region has 15 residues. J was trimmed by 0 bases and V by 6 bases; bases with no gene match: 11. Germline V gives CDR1 SQVTM, CDR2 ANQGSEA. The CDR3, as DNA: TGCAGCGTCTCGGCGGGACTAACCCTCTCCTACGAGCAGTACTTC. Translated, it gives CSVSAGLTLSYEQYF.

This clone was seen a few times. The V and J genes are TRBV18 and TRBJ1-6; 10 bases are a match to TRBD1. CDR1 and CDR2 from the germline V gene are KGHSH and LQKENI. V trimming: 1 base; J trimming: 9 bases; junction bases outside the gene matches: 3. There are 15 residues in the CDR3. The CDR3 DNA follows: TGTGCCAGCTCACCACTCGACAGGGGGCTTTCACCCCTCCACTTT. This gives the protein CASSPLDRGLSPLHF. Looking up the rest from reference TRBV18 and TRBJ1-6 gives the full variable domain: NAGVMQNPRHLVRRRGQEARLRCSPMKGHSHVYWYRQLPEEGLKFMVYLQKENIIDESGMPKERFSAEFPKEGPSILRIQQVVRGDSAAYFCASSPLDRGLSPLHFGNGTRLTVT.

CDR3 region: CASSSRGQETQYF. CDR3 in DNA: TGTGCCAGCAGTTCCCGTGGCCAAGAGACCCAGTACTTC. The chain is built from TRBV27 and TRBJ2-5; unclear D gene. V shed 4 bases and J shed 1 base, with 7 bases lying between them. The CDR3 length is 13 residues. Germline values: CDR1 MNHEY, CDR2 SMNVEV (reference sequence).

The chain recombines TRBV5-6 with TRBJ1-5; no reliable D call. CDR1 and CDR2 from the germline V gene are SGHDT and YYEEEE. The CDR3 is made up of 13 amino acids. V was pared by 0 bases and J by 9 bases, with 10 bases between. CDR3 protein: CASSLGETGPQHF. CDR3 coding DNA: TGTGCCAGCAGCTTGGGGGAAACGGGGCCCCAGCATTTT.

This clone has just one count. The same CDR3 is also encoded by other DNA sequences in this sample. The CDR3 loop reads CASSLQGTGTGRYEQYF. The CDR3 DNA sequence: TGTGCCAGCAGTTTACAGGGGACCGGGACAGGGCGCTACGAGCAGTACTTC. J is TRBJ2-7 and V is TRBV27, with 9 bases lining up with TRBD1. Trimming at V came to 2 bases and at J to 3 bases, leaving 11 bases not matched to a gene. This CDR3 comprises 17 residues. The germline V gene has CDR1 MNHEY and CDR2 SMNVEV (reference sequence).

The CDR3 DNA reads as TGTGCCAGCAGCTTGGGGACCGGGGATAGCAATCAGCCCCAGCATTTT. Its translation is CASSLGTGDSNQPQHF. The chain carries TRBV13 and TRBJ1-5; tentatively, D is TRBD1 (5 bases). CDR3 size: 16 residues. Germline V gives CDR1 PRHDT, CDR2 FYEKMQ (reference sequence). The V and J ends lost 3 bases and 0 bases respectively, with 12 bases between them. The full variable domain, completed using reference TRBV13 and TRBJ1-5, is AAGVIQSPRHLIKEKRETATLKCYPIPRHDTVYWYQQGPGQDPQFLISFYEKMQSDKGSIPDRFSAQQFSDYHSELNMSSLELGDSALYFCASSLGTGDSNQPQHFGDGTRLSIL.

The genes are TRBV28 and TRBJ2-7, with 8 bases that match TRBD1. Germline CDR1 MDHEN, CDR2 SYDVKM. The ends lost 6 bases at V and 10 bases at J; junction bases unmatched: 14. The CDR3 totals 14 residues. CDR3 sequence reads: CASSTQRGQGGQYF. As DNA, the CDR3 is TGTGCCAGCAGCACCCAACGAGGACAGGGAGGACAGTACTTC.

The rearrangement uses TRBV5-4 and TRBJ2-5, with D unresolved. Trimming took 4 bases from V and 1 from J, leaving 8 bases between them. The germline V gene has CDR1 SGHNT and CDR2 YYREEE (reference sequence). The CDR3 has 13 residues. The DNA for the CDR3 is TGTGCCAGCAGCAGGACCCTCCAAGAGACCCAGTACTTC. Translating it yields CASSRTLQETQYF.

This chain links TRBV10-3 with TRBJ1-3, with D perhaps TRBD1 (6 bases). The CDR3 spans 13 residues. The V end lost 5 bases, the J end lost 4 bases, and 9 bases lay between the germline ends. The germline V gene has CDR1 ENHRY and CDR2 SYGVKD. The CDR3 DNA reads TGTGCCATCAGTCCGGACAGAGGAAACACCATATATTTT. Translated: CAISPDRGNTIYF.

This sequence joins TRBV7-8 and TRBJ2-1, with a possible D match to TRBD2 (5 bases). The CDR3 has 14 residues. The V end lost 4 bases, the J end lost 3 bases, and 10 bases lay between the germline ends. Germline V gene data show CDR1 as SGHVS and CDR2 as FQNEAQ. The chain's CDR3 is CASSSPGYYNEQFF. DNA of the CDR3: TGTGCCAGCAGCTCTCCGGGATACTACAATGAGCAGTTCTTC.

The chain couples TRBV12-3 or TRBV12-4 to TRBJ1-1; D unclear. The CDR3 contains 13 residues. V was shortened by 6 bases and J by 1 base, with 9 bases between the two germline ends. The CDR3 DNA reads as TGTGCCAGCAGCTATACAGAGAACACTGAAGCTTTCTTT. This translates into CASSYTENTEAFF.

This chain joins TRBV7-9 and TRBJ1-2; TRBD1 agrees at 9 bases. This CDR3 comprises 13 residues. After removal of 5 bases from V and 8 bases from J, the junction contained 6 bases not matched to a gene. The germline gives CDR1 SEHNR, CDR2 FQNEAQ (reference sequence). CDR3 sequence reads: CASSGTGPGGYTF. CDR3 coding DNA: TGTGCCAGCAGCGGGACAGGGCCGGGGGGCTACACCTTC.

V usage is TRBV12-3 or TRBV12-4 and J usage is TRBJ2-5, with unresolved D. The germline V and J ends were trimmed by 6 bases and 2 bases, with 4 bases remaining between them. This CDR3 is built from 11 residues. The CDR3 is CASRVQETQYF. Here the CDR3 DNA reads TGTGCCAGCAGGGTTCAAGAGACCCAGTACTTC.

Only one count was recorded for this clone. CDR3 amino acids: CASSQDSAGDTQYF. In nucleotides, the CDR3 is TGCGCCAGCAGCCAAGATAGCGCGGGAGATACGCAGTATTTT. The J gene is TRBJ2-3, the V gene TRBV4-3; the D gene is possibly TRBD2 (5 bases). The V end lost 0 bases, the J end lost 5 bases, and 9 bases lay between the germline ends. This CDR3 region has 14 residues. Germline CDR1 LGHNA, CDR2 YSLEER.

V and J are TRBV24-1 and TRBJ1-3, with D unclear. The germline V and J ends were trimmed by 1 base and 7 bases, with 4 bases remaining between them. This CDR3 has 12 residues. Germline CDR1 is KGHDR and CDR2 is SFDVKD. CDR3 sequence reads: CATSDFVNTIYF. The CDR3 coding sequence is TGTGCCACCAGTGATTTTGTGAACACCATATATTTT.

J is TRBJ2-3 and V is TRBV18; D is uncertain. V was pared by 1 base and J by 4 bases, with 12 bases between. CDR1 is KGHSH and CDR2 is LQKENI in the germline V gene. This CDR3 is 15 amino acids long. CDR3 in amino acids: CASSPQSSRADTQYF. The CDR3 DNA is TGTGCCAGCTCACCACAATCTAGTCGAGCAGATACGCAGTATTTT.

The chain couples TRBV3-1 (or the pseudogene TRBV3-2) to TRBJ2-2; TRBD2 might be the D (5 bases). V was clipped by 0 bases and J by 8 bases, with 13 bases between them. This CDR3 is 15 amino acids long. Germline V CDR1 and CDR2: LGHDT, YNNKEL (reference sequence). In nucleotides, the CDR3 is TGTGCCAGCAGCCAAGATGTGAGGACGGGAGGGGAGCTGTTTTTT. Translation: CASSQDVRTGGELFF.

This rearrangement joins TRBV29-1 to TRBJ2-7, with 8 bases fitting TRBD2. V trimming: 7 bases; J trimming: 1 base; junction bases outside the gene matches: 3. The CDR3 covers 12 residues. Germline V gene lookup returns CDR1 SQVTM and CDR2 ANQGSEA. CDR3 bases: TGCAGCGCTATAGCGGGGTCCTACGAGCAGTACTTC. Translated: CSAIAGSYEQYF.

The chain is built from TRBV29-1 and TRBJ2-5; D call uncertain. The CDR3 covers 14 residues. The germline gives CDR1 SQVTM, CDR2 ANQGSEA. Trimming removed 4 bases from V and 2 bases from J, with 14 bases in between. This CDR3 reads CSVVHPGLQETQYF. The CDR3 DNA follows: TGCAGCGTTGTCCATCCCGGGCTTCAAGAGACCCAGTACTTC.

The chain uses TRBV4-3 and TRBJ1-5; D gene ambiguous. The CDR3 length is 16 residues. Germline V gene data show CDR1 as LGHNA and CDR2 as YSLEER. V lost 3 bases, J lost 3 bases, and 15 bases lay in between. CDR3 in DNA: TGCGCCAGCAGCCAGAGGTGGCAGAACGACAATCAGCCCCAGCATTTT. It translates to CASSQRWQNDNQPQHF.

The V and J genes are TRBV6-2 or TRBV6-3 and TRBJ2-6; D is ambiguous. Germline V CDR1 and CDR2: MNHEY, SVGEGT. V was shortened by 0 bases and J by 4 bases, with 10 bases between the two germline ends. CDR3 size: 16 residues. DNA of the CDR3: TGTGCCAGCAGTTACTCGGCCGGGTCAGGGGCCAACGTCCTGACTTTC. It yields the protein CASSYSAGSGANVLTF.

This sequence joins TRBV11-2 and TRBJ2-7; D is perhaps TRBD2 (6 bases). Trimming pared 4 bases from V and 13 bases from J, leaving 14 bases between. From germline, CDR1 is SGHAT and CDR2 FQNNGV. The CDR3 loop spans 11 amino acids. The CDR3 reads CASSSGGSVYF. CDR3 sequence (DNA): TGTGCCAGCAGCTCCGGGGGTAGCGTTTACTTC.

This clone was picked up a small number of times. Other DNA sequences within the sample encode an identical CDR3. The chain recombines TRBV28 with TRBJ1-5; TRBD1 agrees at 8 bases. The germline V gene encodes CDR1 MDHEN and CDR2 SYDVKM. Trimming took 2 bases from V and 2 from J; bases not matched to a gene: 2. The CDR3 runs 15 residues. The CDR3 bases are TGTGCCAGCAGTTTAGGACAGGGAGGCAATCAGCCCCAGCATTTT. Its translation is CASSLGQGGNQPQHF.

Note on this clone: An end of the junction does not agree with germline; a read error may underlie this. Within the sample, other DNA sequences also encode this same CDR3. The rearrangement joins TRBV4-3 to TRBJ2-7; D gene unclear. From germline, CDR1 is LGHNA and CDR2 YSLEER. The CDR3 extends over 15 amino acids. CDR3 in DNA: TGCGCCAGTAGCCAAATCCGAGTACCAGCCTACGAGCAGTACTTC. Translating gives CASSQIRVPAYEQYF.